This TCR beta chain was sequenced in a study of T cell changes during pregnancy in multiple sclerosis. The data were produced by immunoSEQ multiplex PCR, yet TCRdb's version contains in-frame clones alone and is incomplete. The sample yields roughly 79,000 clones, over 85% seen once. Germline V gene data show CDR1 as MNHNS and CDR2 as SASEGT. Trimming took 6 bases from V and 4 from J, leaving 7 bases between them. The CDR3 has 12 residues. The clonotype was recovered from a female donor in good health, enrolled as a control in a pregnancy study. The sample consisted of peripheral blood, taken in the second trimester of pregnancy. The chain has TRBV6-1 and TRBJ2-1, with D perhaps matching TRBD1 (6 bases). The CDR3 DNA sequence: TGTGCCAGCAGGAGGGGGTACAATGAGCAGTTCTTC. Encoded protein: CASRRGYNEQFF.